The clone carrying this T cell receptor beta chain has just a few counts. Its matching antigen is unknown. This CDR3 spans 17 amino acids. Germline lookup yields CDR1 SEHNR and CDR2 FQNEAQ (reference sequence). Germline trimming cut 1 base from V and 0 bases from J; bases unmatched to any gene: 6. Template switching added a universal primer site, and cDNA bore unique molecular identifiers. Each CDR3 protein gets one entry after TCRdb re-called the 5' RACE reads with MiXCR. In the table there are hundreds of thousands of distinct CDR3 sequences, over 8.5% of which are singletons. The sample comes from a study of identical twins. General study points: Findings came from cross-sectional statistics, without long-term follow-up of donors.

The data also belong to a second study, concerning yellow fever vaccine responses in identical twins. As reported in that work: As reported, the vaccine T cell response of twins seemed partly convergent and partly personalized.

The chain uses TRBV7-9 and TRBJ2-3; 8 bases align to TRBD1. The sample was PBMCs. The TCR was taken from a young woman in good health. The CDR3 DNA reads as TGTGCCAGCAGCTTAGGGGACAGGCCGGCTAGCACAGATACGCAGTATTTT. Amino acid sequence: CASSLGDRPASTDTQYF.